The rows below give T cell receptor beta chains drawn from one sample of a study of blood T cell repertoires in COVID-19. Some clones are missing from TCRdb's copy, which holds only in-frame ones; the method was immunoSEQ multiplex PCR. The sample has 130,000 or so clones; around four fifths are singletons. Source material: PBMCs or T cells enriched from blood (not recorded which). The source is a man aged 35 to 55 with acute COVID-19. CDR3s include the opening cysteine and the closing phenylalanine or tryptophan. Fields, in order: J gene, V gene, clone size, CDR3 protein. Clone size appears in some rows only: once, few, many, or a class for an expanded clone.

>TRBJ1-3|TRBV5-5|few
CASSLDRDTGNTIYF
>TRBJ2-3|TRBV12-3/TRBV12-4|-
CASSLSSAQYF
>TRBJ2-3|TRBV12-3/TRBV12-4|-
CASTYREWNTQYF
>TRBJ2-5|TRBV5-5|-
CASDPGGYETQYF
>TRBJ2-3|TRBV19|-
CASSPTSVDTQYF
>TRBJ2-1|TRBV2|once
CASSGEHRNEQFF
>TRBJ1-3|TRBV4-2|-
CASSQERINRGSGNTIYF
>TRBJ2-5|TRBV9|once
CASSEGTSGRGETQYF
>TRBJ2-7|TRBV12-5|-
CASGLPPGLISYEQYF
>TRBJ1-3|TRBV6-2/TRBV6-3|-
CASSWTAWGNTIYF
>TRBJ2-7|TRBV6-1|-
CASSDRQGSYEQYF
>TRBJ2-1|TRBV6-6|-
CASTTVRDRAYNEQFF
>TRBJ1-4|TRBV11-2|-
CASSQGSVPEKLFF
>TRBJ2-7|TRBV9|-
CASSVGASGGTEQYF